This TCR beta chain was sequenced for a study of cytomegalovirus exposure and HLA in healthy donors. Study context: From about 170 million T cells, an earlier analysis saw approximately 110 million unique TCR beta sequences. General study results and limits: Previous analysis showed most TCR beta V segments were productive about 90% or about 30% of the time. The authors later linked a missense DCLRE1C variant to TCR beta V- and J-gene trimming.

Primers included in the PCR were 60 Vbeta and 13 Jbeta primers. Assay: immunoSEQ multiplex PCR; the TCRdb copy retains only in-frame clones and omits some. Of roughly 180,000 clones listed, around 80% are singletons. Concerning this clone: Its antigen is undetermined.

The sequencing input was PBMCs. The receptor was derived from a girl aged 2-10 years in good health and CMV-seropositive.

DNA of the CDR3: TGTGCCAGCAGTGAAGCGAGATTTGCCGGGCAGGGAAATACTGAGCAGTTCTTC. This translates into CASSEARFAGQGNTEQFF. The gene calls are TRBV6-1 and TRBJ2-1, with D possibly being TRBD1 (5 bases). The ends were cut back, 0 bases at V and 9 bases at J, with 24 bases in the middle. Germline loops: CDR1 MNHNS, CDR2 SASEGT. The CDR3 runs 18 residues.